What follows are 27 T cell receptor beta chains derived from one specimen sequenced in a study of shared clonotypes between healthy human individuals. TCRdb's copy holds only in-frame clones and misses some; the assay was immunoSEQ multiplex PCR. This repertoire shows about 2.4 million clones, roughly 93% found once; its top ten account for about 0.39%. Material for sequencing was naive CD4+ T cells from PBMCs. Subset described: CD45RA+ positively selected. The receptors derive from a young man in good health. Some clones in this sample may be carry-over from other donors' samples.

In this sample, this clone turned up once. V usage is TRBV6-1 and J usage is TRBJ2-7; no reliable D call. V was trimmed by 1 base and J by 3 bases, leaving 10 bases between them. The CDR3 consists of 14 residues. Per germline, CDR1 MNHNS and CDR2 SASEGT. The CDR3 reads CASSEGTVLYEQYF. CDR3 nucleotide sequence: TGTGCCAGCAGTGAAGGGACGGTCCTCTACGAGCAGTACTTC.

Here the CDR3 DNA reads TGTGCCAGCAGTTACTCGAGGGCAGTACAAAACATTCAGTACTTC. This codes for CASSYSRAVQNIQYF. The chain combines TRBV6-5 with TRBJ2-4, with D possibly being TRBD2 (5 bases). With 0 bases removed from V and 5 bases from J, the gap between germline ends came to 11 bases. Germline V gene lookup returns CDR1 MNHEY and CDR2 SVGAGI. This CDR3 contains 15 residues.

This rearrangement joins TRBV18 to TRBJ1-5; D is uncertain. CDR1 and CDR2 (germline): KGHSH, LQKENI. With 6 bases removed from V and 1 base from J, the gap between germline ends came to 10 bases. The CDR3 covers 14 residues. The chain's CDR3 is CASSSGTSNQPQHF. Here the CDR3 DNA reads TGTGCCAGCTCGTCGGGCACAAGCAATCAGCCCCAGCATTTT. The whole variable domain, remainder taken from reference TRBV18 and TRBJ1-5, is NAGVMQNPRHLVRRRGQEARLRCSPMKGHSHVYWYRQLPEEGLKFMVYLQKENIIDESGMPKERFSAEFPKEGPSILRIQQVVRGDSAAYFCASSSGTSNQPQHFGDGTRLSIL.

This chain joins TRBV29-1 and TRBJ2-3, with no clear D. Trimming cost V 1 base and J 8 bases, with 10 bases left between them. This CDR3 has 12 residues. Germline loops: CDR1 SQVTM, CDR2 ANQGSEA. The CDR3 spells CSVEGSAGTQYF. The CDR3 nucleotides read TGCAGCGTTGAAGGGTCAGCAGGTACGCAGTATTTT.

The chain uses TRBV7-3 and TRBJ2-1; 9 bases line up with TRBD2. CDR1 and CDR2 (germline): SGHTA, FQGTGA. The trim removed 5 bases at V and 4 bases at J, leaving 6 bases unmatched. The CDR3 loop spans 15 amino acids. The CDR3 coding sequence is TGTGCCAGCAGCGAGGGACTAGCTAGTTACAATGAGCAGTTCTTC. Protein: CASSEGLASYNEQFF.

The chain's CDR3 is CASSFTGTGGSYEQFF. The CDR3 bases are TGTGCCAGCAGCTTTACCGGGACAGGGGGCTCCTATGAGCAGTTCTTC. The J gene is TRBJ2-1, the V gene TRBV5-5; 12 positions match TRBD1. The germline gives CDR1 SGHKS, CDR2 YYEKEE (reference sequence). The CDR3 extends over 16 amino acids. The junction had 8 bases not matched to a gene; V was cut back by 2 bases and J by 8 bases.

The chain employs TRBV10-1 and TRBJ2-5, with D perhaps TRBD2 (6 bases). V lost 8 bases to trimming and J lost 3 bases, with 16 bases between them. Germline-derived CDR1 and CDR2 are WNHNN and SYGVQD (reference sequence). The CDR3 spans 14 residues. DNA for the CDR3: TGCGCCAGCCAAGGCGAGTGCGGGGAAGAGACCCAGTACTTC. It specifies CASQGECGEETQYF.

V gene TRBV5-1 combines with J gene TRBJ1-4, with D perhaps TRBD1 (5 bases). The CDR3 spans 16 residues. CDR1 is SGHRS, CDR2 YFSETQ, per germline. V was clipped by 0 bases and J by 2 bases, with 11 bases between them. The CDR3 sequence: CASSLGDGFTNEKLFF. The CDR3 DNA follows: TGCGCCAGCAGCTTGGGGGACGGATTCACTAATGAAAAACTGTTTTTT. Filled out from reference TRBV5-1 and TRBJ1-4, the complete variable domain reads KAGVTQTPRYLIKTRGQQVTLSCSPISGHRSVSWYQQTPGQGLQFLFEYFSETQRNKGNFPGRFSGRQFSNSRSEMNVSTLELGDSALYLCASSLGDGFTNEKLFFGSGTQLSVL.

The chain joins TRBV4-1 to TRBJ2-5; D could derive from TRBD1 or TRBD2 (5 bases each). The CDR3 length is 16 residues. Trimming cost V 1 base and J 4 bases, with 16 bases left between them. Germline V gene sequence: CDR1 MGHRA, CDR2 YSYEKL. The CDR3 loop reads CASSQGPRDRTETQYF. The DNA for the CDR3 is TGCGCCAGCAGCCAAGGCCCCAGGGACCGGACAGAGACCCAGTACTTC.

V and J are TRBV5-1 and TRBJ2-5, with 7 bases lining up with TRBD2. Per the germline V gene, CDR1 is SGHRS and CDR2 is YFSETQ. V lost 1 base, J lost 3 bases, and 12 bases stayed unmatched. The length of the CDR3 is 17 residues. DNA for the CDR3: TGCGCCAGCAGCTTGTCACCGGCGGGAGTGGTGGAAGAGACCCAGTACTTC. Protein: CASSLSPAGVVEETQYF.

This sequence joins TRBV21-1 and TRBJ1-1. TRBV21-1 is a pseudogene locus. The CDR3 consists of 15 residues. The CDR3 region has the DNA TGTGCCAGCAGCAACCCCTTTTCGGGGAACACTGAAGCTTTCTTT. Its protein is CASSNPFSGNTEAFF.

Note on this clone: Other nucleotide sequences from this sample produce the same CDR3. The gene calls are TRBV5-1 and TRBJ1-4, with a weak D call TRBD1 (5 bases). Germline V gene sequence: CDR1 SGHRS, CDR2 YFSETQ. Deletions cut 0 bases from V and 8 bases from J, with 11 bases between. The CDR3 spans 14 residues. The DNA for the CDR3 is TGCGCCAGCAGCTTGGGTGGGGCTGGGGAAAAACTGTTTTTT. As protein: CASSLGGAGEKLFF.

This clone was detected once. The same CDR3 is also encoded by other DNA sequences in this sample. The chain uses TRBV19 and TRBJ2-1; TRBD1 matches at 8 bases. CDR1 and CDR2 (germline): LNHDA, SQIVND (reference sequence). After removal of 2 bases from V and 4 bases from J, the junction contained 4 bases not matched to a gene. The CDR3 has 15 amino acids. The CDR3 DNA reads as TGTGCCAGTAGTATAACTCAGGGGGCGTACAATGAGCAGTTCTTC. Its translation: CASSITQGAYNEQFF.

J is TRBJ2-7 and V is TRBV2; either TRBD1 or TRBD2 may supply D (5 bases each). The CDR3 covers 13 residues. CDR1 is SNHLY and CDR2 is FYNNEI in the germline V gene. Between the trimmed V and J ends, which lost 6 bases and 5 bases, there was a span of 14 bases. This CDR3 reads CASRQDRGNEQYF. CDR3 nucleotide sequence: TGTGCCAGCAGACAGGACCGGGGTAACGAGCAGTACTTC.

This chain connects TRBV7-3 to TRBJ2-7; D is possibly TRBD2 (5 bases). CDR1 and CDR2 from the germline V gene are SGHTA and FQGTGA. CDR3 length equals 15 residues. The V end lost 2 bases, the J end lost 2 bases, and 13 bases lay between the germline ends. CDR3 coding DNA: TGTGCCAGCAGCTTAGCTAAGGGAGTCCCCTACGAGCAGTACTTC. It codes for CASSLAKGVPYEQYF. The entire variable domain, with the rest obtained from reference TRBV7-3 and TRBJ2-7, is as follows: GAGVSQTPSNKVTEKGKYVELRCDPISGHTALYWYRQSLGQGPEFLIYFQGTGAADDSGLPNDRFFAVRPEGSVSTLKIQRTERGDSAVYLCASSLAKGVPYEQYFGPGTRLTVT.

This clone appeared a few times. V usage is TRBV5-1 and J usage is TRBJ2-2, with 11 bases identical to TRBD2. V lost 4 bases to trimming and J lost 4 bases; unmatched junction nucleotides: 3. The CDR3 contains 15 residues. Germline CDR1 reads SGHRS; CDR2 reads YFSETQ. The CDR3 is CASSTGTSGTGELFF. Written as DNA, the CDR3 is TGCGCCAGCAGCACCGGGACTAGCGGCACCGGGGAGCTGTTTTTT.

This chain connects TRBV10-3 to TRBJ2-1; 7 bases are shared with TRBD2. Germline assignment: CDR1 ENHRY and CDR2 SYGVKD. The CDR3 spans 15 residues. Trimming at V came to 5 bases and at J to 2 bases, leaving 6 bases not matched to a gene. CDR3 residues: CAISSGGSAYNEQFF. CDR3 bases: TGTGCCATCAGTAGTGGCGGGAGCGCCTACAATGAGCAGTTCTTC.

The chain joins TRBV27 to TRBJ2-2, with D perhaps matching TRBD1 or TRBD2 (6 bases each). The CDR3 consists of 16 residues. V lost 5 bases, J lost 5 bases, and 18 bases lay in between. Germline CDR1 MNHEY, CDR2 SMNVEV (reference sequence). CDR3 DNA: TGTGCCAGCAGTCAGGGACTGGCGAGGGGGACCGGGGAGCTGTTTTTT. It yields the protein CASSQGLARGTGELFF.

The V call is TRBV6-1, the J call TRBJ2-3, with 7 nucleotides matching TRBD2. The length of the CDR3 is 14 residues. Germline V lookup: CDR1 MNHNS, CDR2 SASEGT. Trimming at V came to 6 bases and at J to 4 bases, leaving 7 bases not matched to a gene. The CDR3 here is CASRWGEGSDTQYF. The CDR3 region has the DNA TGTGCCAGCAGGTGGGGGGAGGGGTCAGATACGCAGTATTTT.

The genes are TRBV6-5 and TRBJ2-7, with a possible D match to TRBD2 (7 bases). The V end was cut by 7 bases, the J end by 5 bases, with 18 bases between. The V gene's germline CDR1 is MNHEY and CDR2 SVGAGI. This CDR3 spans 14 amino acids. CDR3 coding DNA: TGTGCCAGCACCAATGGGGGGGGCTCGGACGAGCAGTACTTC. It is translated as CASTNGGGSDEQYF.

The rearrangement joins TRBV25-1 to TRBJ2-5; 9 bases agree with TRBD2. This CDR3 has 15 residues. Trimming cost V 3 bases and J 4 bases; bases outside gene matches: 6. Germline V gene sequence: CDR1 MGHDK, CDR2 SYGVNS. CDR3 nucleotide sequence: TGTGCCAGCAGTGACCCGGGGCGGGGGGGAGAGACCCAGTACTTC. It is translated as CASSDPGRGGETQYF.

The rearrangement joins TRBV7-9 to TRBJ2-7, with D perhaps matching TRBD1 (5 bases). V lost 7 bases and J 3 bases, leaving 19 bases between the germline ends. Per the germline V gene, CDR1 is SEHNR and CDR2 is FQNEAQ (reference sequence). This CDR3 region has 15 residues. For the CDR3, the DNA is TGTGCCAGCAATATACAGGCGGCACCGAGCTACGAGCAGTACTTC. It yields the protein CASNIQAAPSYEQYF. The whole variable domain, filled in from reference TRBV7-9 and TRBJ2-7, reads DTGVSQNPRHKITKRGQNVTFRCDPISEHNRLYWYRQTLGQGPEFLTYFQNEAQLEKSRLLSDRFSAERPKGSFSTLEIQRTEQGDSAMYLCASNIQAAPSYEQYFGPGTRLTVT.

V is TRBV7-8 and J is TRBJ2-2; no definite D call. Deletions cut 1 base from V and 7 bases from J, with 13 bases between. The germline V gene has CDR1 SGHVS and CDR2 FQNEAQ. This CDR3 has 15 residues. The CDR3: CASSLGQPYGGELFF. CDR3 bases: TGTGCCAGCAGCTTAGGCCAGCCATACGGCGGGGAGCTGTTTTTT. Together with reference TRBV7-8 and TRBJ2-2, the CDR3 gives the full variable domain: GAGVSQSPRYKVAKRGQDVALRCDPISGHVSLFWYQQALGQGPEFLTYFQNEAQLDKSGLPSDRFFAERPEGSVSTLKIQRTQQEDSAVYLCASSLGQPYGGELFFGEGSRLTVL.

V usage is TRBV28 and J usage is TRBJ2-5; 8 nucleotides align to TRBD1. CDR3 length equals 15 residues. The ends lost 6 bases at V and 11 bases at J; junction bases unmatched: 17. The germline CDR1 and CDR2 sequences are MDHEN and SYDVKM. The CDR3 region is CASRTRTGKSGEQYF. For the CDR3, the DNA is TGTGCCAGCAGGACCCGGACAGGGAAGTCTGGGGAGCAGTACTTC.

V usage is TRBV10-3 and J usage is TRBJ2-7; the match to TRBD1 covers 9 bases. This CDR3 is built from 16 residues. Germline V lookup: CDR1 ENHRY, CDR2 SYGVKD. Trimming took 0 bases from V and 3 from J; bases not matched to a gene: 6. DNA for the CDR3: TGTGCCATCAGTGAGTCCGGACAGGGGACTGACTACGAGCAGTACTTC. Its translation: CAISESGQGTDYEQYF.

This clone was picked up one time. CDR3 residues: CASSVVGLPTDTQYF. For the CDR3, the DNA is TGTGCCAGCAGCGTAGTAGGACTCCCCACAGATACGCAGTATTTT. The chain is built from TRBV9 and TRBJ2-3; weak D call: TRBD2 (5 bases). Trimming removed 0 bases from V and 2 bases from J, with 10 bases in between. The germline CDR1 and CDR2 sequences are SGDLS and YYNGEE. This CDR3 is built from 15 residues.

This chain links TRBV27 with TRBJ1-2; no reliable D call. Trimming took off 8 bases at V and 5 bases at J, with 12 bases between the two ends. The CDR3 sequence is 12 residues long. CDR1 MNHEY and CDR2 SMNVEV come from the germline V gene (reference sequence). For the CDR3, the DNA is TGTGCCAGCTTTTCGTCGGTGTATGGCTACACCTTC. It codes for CASFSSVYGYTF.